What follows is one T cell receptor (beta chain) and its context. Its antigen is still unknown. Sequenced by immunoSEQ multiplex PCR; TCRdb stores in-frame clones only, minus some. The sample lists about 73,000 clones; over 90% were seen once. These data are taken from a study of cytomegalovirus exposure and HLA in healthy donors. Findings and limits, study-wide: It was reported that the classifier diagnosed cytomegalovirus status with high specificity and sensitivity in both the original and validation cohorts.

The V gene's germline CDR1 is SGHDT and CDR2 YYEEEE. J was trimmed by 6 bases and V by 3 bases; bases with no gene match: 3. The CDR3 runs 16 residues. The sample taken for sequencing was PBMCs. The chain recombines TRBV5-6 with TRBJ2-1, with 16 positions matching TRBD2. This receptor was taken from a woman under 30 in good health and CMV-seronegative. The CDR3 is CASSWGLAGGPNEQFF. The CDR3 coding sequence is TGTGCCAGCAGCTGGGGACTAGCGGGAGGGCCCAATGAGCAGTTCTTC.